The 8 T cell receptor beta chains in this list originate from one sample, sequenced in a study of T cells in Graves' hyperthyroidism and ophthalmopathy. From RNA transcripts, TCR beta CDR3 regions were amplified. When the TCR CDR3 underwent first-round RT-PCR, the HTBI primer set was used. TCRdb processed the multiplex PCR reads anew with MiXCR; each CDR3 protein has one entry. The table lists around 300,000 distinct CDR3 sequences, roughly 22% of them singletons. Sequencing input: blood. These receptors originate from a man aged 25-45 years with Graves' ophthalmopathy.

The CDR3 spells CASSPRVGPNTEAFF. CDR3 nucleotides: TGTGCCAGCAGCCCCAGGGTAGGGCCGAACACTGAAGCTTTCTTT. This chain connects TRBV16 to TRBJ1-1; possible D gene TRBD1, 5 bases. Trimming stripped 4 bases from V and 1 base from J, with 13 bases between. Germline V gene sequence: CDR1 KGHSY, CDR2 FQNENV. This CDR3 is built from 15 residues.

J is TRBJ1-3 and V is TRBV12-3 or TRBV12-4, with D possibly TRBD1 on 6 matching bases. The V and J ends lost 7 bases and 4 bases respectively, with 17 bases between them. CDR3 length equals 15 residues. The CDR3 sequence: CASTYRTGSGNTIYF. For the CDR3, the DNA is TGTGCCAGCACCTACCGTACAGGGTCCGGAAACACCATATATTTT.

V is TRBV25-1 and J is TRBJ1-5; no definite D call. Per germline, CDR1 MGHDK and CDR2 SYGVNS. The CDR3 totals 13 residues. The V gene lost 8 bases and the J gene lost 1 base, with 9 bases spanning the gap. CDR3 in amino acids: CASAEKSNQPQHF. The CDR3 region has the DNA TGTGCCAGCGCGGAGAAGAGCAATCAGCCCCAGCATTTT.

Only a few counts were recorded for this clonotype. The junction and the germline gene differ at one end; a read error may be behind it. The chain has TRBV20-1 and TRBJ1-1; D ambiguous. Germline values: CDR1 DFQATT, CDR2 SNEGSKA (reference sequence). This CDR3 region has 11 residues. The chain's CDR3 is CSAGEVTEAFF. The CDR3 region has the DNA TGCAGTGCTGGAGAAGTCACTGAAGCTTTCTTT.

This clonotype has at least ten counts. V usage is TRBV12-3 or TRBV12-4 and J usage is TRBJ2-1, with D possibly matching TRBD1 (6 bases). The CDR3 spans 13 residues. V gave up 8 bases and J gave up 4 bases, with 12 bases separating them. The CDR3 protein is CASSPTGYNEQFF. In nucleotides, the CDR3 is TGTGCCAGCTCACCGACAGGTTACAATGAGCAGTTCTTC.

This sequence joins TRBV11-3 and TRBJ1-1, with a weak D call TRBD1 (5 bases). The germline gives CDR1 SGHNT, CDR2 YENEEA. Trimming stripped 5 bases from V and 6 bases from J, with 10 bases between. The CDR3 is 12 residues long. The CDR3 DNA reads as TGTGCCAGCAGCCCCGGAGGGGCTGAAGCTTTCTTT. Its translation is CASSPGGAEAFF.

The chain has TRBV7-9 and TRBJ2-1; TRBD1 agrees at 8 bases. The CDR3 is 17 residues long. Germline trimming cut 1 base from V and 0 bases from J; bases unmatched to any gene: 5. CDR1 and CDR2 from the germline V gene are SEHNR and FQNEAQ (reference sequence). DNA for the CDR3: TGTGCCAGCAGCTTAGAAGTGGGGACAGGCTCCTACAATGAGCAGTTCTTC. It encodes CASSLEVGTGSYNEQFF. The complete variable domain, with remaining parts taken from reference TRBV7-9 and TRBJ2-1, reads DTGVSQNPRHKITKRGQNVTFRCDPISEHNRLYWYRQTLGQGPEFLTYFQNEAQLEKSRLLSDRFSAERPKGSFSTLEIQRTEQGDSAMYLCASSLEVGTGSYNEQFFGPGTRLTVL.

There are a few counts of this clonotype. The chain employs TRBV6-1 and TRBJ1-2; D is unclear. Germline V lookup: CDR1 MNHNS, CDR2 SASEGT. This CDR3 has 13 residues. The V and J ends lost 0 bases and 5 bases respectively, with 7 bases between them. The CDR3 nucleotides read TGTGCCAGCAGTGAAGCCAGGCGGTATGGCTACACCTTC. Amino acid sequence: CASSEARRYGYTF.